This T cell receptor beta chain was sequenced for a study of regulatory T cells in long-lasting Graves disease. This sample's time point: newly diagnosed GD, antithyroid drugs for less than 3 months. PBMCs were the source of the RNA used for TCR sequencing. The length of the CDR3 is 11 residues. Looked up from germline, CDR1 is MNHNS and CDR2 is SASEGT. V gave up 6 bases and J gave up 3 bases, with 6 bases separating them. According to the study, TCR beta libraries were built with iRepertoire HTBI primers and CDR3-region Arm-PCR. One entry per CDR3 protein results from TCRdb running MiXCR on the multiplex PCR reads. This sample has a few hundred thousand distinct CDR3 sequences, with 10% to 15% found just once. This clonotype was detected ten times or more. In addition, the sample was reused for a study of T cells in Graves' hyperthyroidism and ophthalmopathy. Per that paper: The HTBI set primed first-round TCR CDR3 RT-PCR. Also found in blood were most expanded thyroid clonotypes above 0.001.

The V call is TRBV6-1, the J call TRBJ2-7; no reliable D call. The receptor comes from a young woman with Graves disease. The sample was peripheral blood mononuclear cells (PBMCs), taken at new diagnosis, from a patient treated with antithyroid drugs. The CDR3 loop is CASRSNYEQYF. CDR3 in DNA: TGTGCCAGCAGATCTAACTACGAGCAGTACTTC.